Given below is one TCR beta chain in context. What it binds is not known. These data originate in a study of blood T cells in healthy people across ages. Overall study findings and caveats: Naive CD4+ cell counts and diversity both ran higher in long-lived than in aged donors.

A sample-barcoded 5' primer and a J-beta primer mix were used in a second PCR of about 7 to 12 cycles. TCRdb independently ran MiXCR on the 5' RACE reads; one entry per CDR3 protein. The table has approximately 730,000 distinct CDR3 sequences, approximately 55% seen once. Per the germline V gene, CDR1 is SGHVS and CDR2 is FNYEAQ. The V gene lost 2 bases and the J gene lost 3 bases, with 14 bases spanning the gap. The CDR3 length is 15 residues. Every sample gave at least 5 micrograms of total RNA when it was extracted. The chain has TRBV7-6 and TRBJ2-7; D not resolved. The sequencing sample was made of blood. The sequence was collected from an elderly man in good health. The CDR3 spells CASSLSSVGYYEQYF. In nucleotides, the CDR3 is TGTGCCAGCAGCTTAAGTTCAGTGGGCTACTACGAGCAGTACTTC.